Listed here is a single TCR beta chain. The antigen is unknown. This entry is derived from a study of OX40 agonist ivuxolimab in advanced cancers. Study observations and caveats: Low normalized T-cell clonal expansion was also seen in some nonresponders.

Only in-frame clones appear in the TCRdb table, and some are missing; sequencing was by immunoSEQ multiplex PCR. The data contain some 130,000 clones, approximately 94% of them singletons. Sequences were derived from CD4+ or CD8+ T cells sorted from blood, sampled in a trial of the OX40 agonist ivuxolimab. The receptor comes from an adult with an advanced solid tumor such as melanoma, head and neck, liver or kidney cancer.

The CDR3 loop is CASSAPWSSYNSPLHF. The DNA of the CDR3 is TGTGCCAGCTCAGCGCCCTGGAGCTCCTATAATTCACCCCTCCACTTT. This sequence joins TRBV18 and TRBJ1-6; D not resolved. Germline CDR1 reads KGHSH; CDR2 reads LQKENI. V lost 5 bases and J lost 0, with 11 bases in between. The CDR3 length is 16 residues.